Listed here are 13 T cell receptor beta chains from one sample, sequenced in a study of CDR3 diversity in severe acne. TCRdb redid the calling of the PCR reads with MiXCR, one entry per CDR3 protein. The sample contains around 94,000 distinct CDR3 sequences, 45% to 60% of which appear only once. Sequenced: blood. The receptors stem from a male donor with acne.

This clonotype is labeled as medium-sized. The chain recombines TRBV20-1 with TRBJ1-1, with 9 bases lining up with TRBD1. Germline lookup yields CDR1 DFQATT and CDR2 SNEGSKA (reference sequence). This CDR3 region has 13 residues. With V trimmed by 6 bases and J by 1 base, 3 bases remained unmatched. CDR3 bases: TGCAGTGCCGGACAGGGGACGAACACTGAAGCTTTCTTT. It is translated as CSAGQGTNTEAFF.

Ten or more counts support this clonotype. V gene TRBV7-8 combines with J gene TRBJ2-1; TRBD2 matches 10 bases. The CDR3 is 16 amino acids. V gave up 2 bases and J gave up 7 bases; unmatched junction bases: 8. Germline CDR1 and CDR2: SGHVS and FQNEAQ. Here the CDR3 DNA reads TGTGCCAGCAGCTTATCCCTAGCGGGAGTGGGTAATGAGCAGTTCTTC. The encoded protein is CASSLSLAGVGNEQFF.

This clonotype came up many times. CDR3 in amino acids: CASSDGGANVLTF. CDR3 DNA: TGTGCCAGCAGTGACGGGGGGGCCAACGTCCTGACTTTC. This chain joins TRBV6-4 and TRBJ2-6, with D hard to call. Germline CDR1 reads MRHNA; CDR2 reads SNTAGT. This CDR3 has 13 residues. V gave up 2 bases and J gave up 4 bases, with 3 bases separating them.

The chain combines TRBV28 with TRBJ1-2; D remains ambiguous. The CDR3 spans 11 residues. V shed 3 bases and J shed 4 bases, with 3 bases lying between them. Germline CDR1 reads MDHEN; CDR2 reads SYDVKM. DNA of the CDR3: TGTGCCAGCAGTTTTCCCTATGGCTACACCTTC. It specifies CASSFPYGYTF.

By frequency in the sample, this clonotype is medium-sized (0.01 to 0.1%). This CDR3 reads CASSLRPGLYSPLHF. The CDR3 DNA is TGTGCCAGCAGCTTAAGACCAGGGTTATATTCACCCCTCCACTTT. The chain is built from TRBV7-2 and TRBJ1-6; D perhaps matches TRBD1 (5 bases). Between the trimmed V and J ends, which lost 2 bases and 8 bases, there was a span of 13 bases. Germline CDR1 and CDR2: SGHTA and FQGNSA. This CDR3 contains 15 residues.

The V gene is TRBV7-3, the J gene TRBJ1-5, with TRBD1 identical over 10 bases. Germline V lookup: CDR1 SGHTA, CDR2 FQGTGA. Trimming removed 1 base from V and 1 base from J; junction bases left unmatched: 13. There are 20 residues in the CDR3. CDR3: CASSLIAGLRDRGSNQPQHF. The CDR3 bases are TGTGCCAGCAGCTTAATAGCCGGACTCCGGGACAGGGGAAGCAATCAGCCCCAGCATTTT.

By sample fraction, this clonotype is medium-sized. V gene TRBV10-3 combines with J gene TRBJ1-6; no definite D call. This CDR3 is built from 16 residues. The germline gives CDR1 ENHRY, CDR2 SYGVKD. V lost 3 bases, J lost 3 bases, and 12 bases lay in between. The CDR3 loop reads CAISDVEGLYNSPLHF. The DNA of the CDR3 is TGTGCCATCAGTGATGTAGAGGGCCTCTATAATTCACCCCTCCACTTT.

This clonotype showed up many times. This rearrangement joins TRBV2 to TRBJ1-2; tentative D call: TRBD1 (5 bases). CDR1 is SNHLY, CDR2 FYNNEI, per germline. The V and J ends lost 3 bases and 6 bases respectively, with 11 bases between them. This CDR3 contains 13 residues. The CDR3: CASSERQGDGYTF. The CDR3 DNA reads TGTGCCAGCAGTGAGAGGCAGGGTGATGGCTACACCTTC.

At least ten counts were recorded for this clonotype. The chain uses TRBV7-6 and TRBJ1-6; TRBD1 agrees at 9 bases. V lost 5 bases, J lost 4 bases, and 0 bases stayed unmatched. Germline lookup yields CDR1 SGHVS and CDR2 FNYEAQ. This CDR3 comprises 14 residues. The CDR3 region has the DNA TGTGCCAGCAGCGGGACAGGGTATAATTCACCCCTCCACTTT. It yields the protein CASSGTGYNSPLHF.

Of note for this clonotype: At one end, the junction sequence differs from germline, possibly due to a read error. The chain employs TRBV20-1 and TRBJ2-7, with D possibly being TRBD2 (7 bases). This CDR3 region has 13 residues. From germline, CDR1 is DFQATT and CDR2 SNEGSKA (reference sequence). Here the CDR3 reads CSARGPGSYEQSF. CDR3 coding DNA: TGCAGTGCGCGGGGGCCCGGGAGCTACGAGCAGTCCTTC.

This clonotype was counted at least ten times. This rearrangement joins TRBV29-1 to TRBJ1-6; tentatively, D is TRBD1 (5 bases). V was shortened by 6 bases and J by 3 bases, with 15 bases between the two germline ends. CDR1 and CDR2 (germline): SQVTM, ANQGSEA. The CDR3 is 15 residues long. This CDR3 is CSVKFEGNYNSPLHF. CDR3 in DNA: TGCAGCGTGAAGTTTGAGGGGAACTATAATTCACCCCTCCACTTT.

As for this clonotype: Relative to the germline gene, one junction end is altered; a read error may explain this. V and J are TRBV7-2 and TRBJ2-6, with 10 bases matching TRBD2. Germline-derived CDR1 and CDR2 are SGHTA and FQGNSA. The CDR3 has 19 residues. The CDR3 sequence is CASSQAPTSGYSGANVLTF. In nucleotides, the CDR3 is TGCGCCAGCAGCCAAGCACCGACTAGCGGGTACTCTGGGGCCAACGTCCTGACTTTC.

This clonotype was seen at least ten times. The CDR3 spells CASRPTGGGLGELFF. CDR3 DNA: TGCGCCAGCAGGCCCACAGGGGGTGGCCTCGGGGAGCTGTTTTTT. The genes are TRBV5-1 and TRBJ2-2; 8 bases are a match to TRBD1. This CDR3 has 15 amino acids. CDR1 is SGHRS and CDR2 is YFSETQ in the germline V gene. V lost 5 bases and J lost 7; bases outside the gene matches: 10.